The T cell receptor (beta chain) described here comes from a study of cytomegalovirus exposure and HLA in healthy donors. As for the study in general: A prior analysis found fewer than 120 million unique TCR beta sequences from 170 million or so T cells.

The CDR3 totals 15 residues. Broader study findings: Productive rates of about 87% or about 30% were seen for most TCR beta V segments in an earlier analysis. In a later analysis, donors in an Asian-associated ancestry cluster reportedly had fewer N-insertions in productive TCRs than the cohort mean. With high specificity and sensitivity, the classifier reportedly diagnosed cytomegalovirus status.

Turning to this clone: Antigen specificity is unknown.

PCR amplification relied on 60 Vbeta primers (plus 13 Jbeta primers). Produced via immunoSEQ multiplex PCR; TCRdb's table is partial and in-frame only. The repertoire holds 270,000 or so clones, with 80% to 95% as singletons. The sequence was obtained from a girl aged 2-10 years in good health and CMV-seronegative. Source material: PBMCs. The gene calls are TRBV21-1 and TRBJ1-5; the D call TRBD1 from the table was never checked on the DNA. TRBV21-1 counts as a pseudogene. This CDR3 reads CASSKAGDSLKVQHF. Here the CDR3 DNA reads TGTGCCAGCAGCAAGGCAGGGGACAGTCTAAAGGTCCAGCATTTT.